In its sample, the clone carrying this TCR beta chain was seen many times. These data are taken from a study of read filtering for tumor transcriptome and immune sequencing. V was clipped by 6 bases and J by 5 bases; unmatched bases: 15. The CDR3 spans 16 residues. Germline lookup yields CDR1 MRHNA and CDR2 SNTAGT. From about 400 ng of RNA, a library with molecular barcoded alpha/delta and beta/gamma adaptors was made. MiXCR, applied by TCRdb to the reads, yields one record per CDR3 protein. The repertoire has about 35,000 distinct CDR3 sequences, 14% of them found once; the top ten carry roughly 6.4%.

The receptor was derived from a donor over 35 with multiple myeloma. The sequencing sample was made of a population of CD138-negative cells sorted from bone marrow. The rearrangement links TRBV6-4 to TRBJ1-2, with 7 bases identical to TRBD1. CDR3 sequence (DNA): TGTGCCAGCAGCCGAATCCCCAGAGACAGGGTTTATGGCTACACCTTC. Its translation is CASSRIPRDRVYGYTF.